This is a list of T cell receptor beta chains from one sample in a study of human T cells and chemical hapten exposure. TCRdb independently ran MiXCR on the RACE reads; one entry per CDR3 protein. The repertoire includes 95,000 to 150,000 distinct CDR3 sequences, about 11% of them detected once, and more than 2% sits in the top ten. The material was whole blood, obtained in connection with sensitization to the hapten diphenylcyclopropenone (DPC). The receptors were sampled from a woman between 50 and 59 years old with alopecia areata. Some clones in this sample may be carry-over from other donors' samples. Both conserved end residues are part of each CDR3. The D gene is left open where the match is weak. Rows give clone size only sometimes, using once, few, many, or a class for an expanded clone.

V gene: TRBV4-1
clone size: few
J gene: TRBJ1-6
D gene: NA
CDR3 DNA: TGCGCCAGCAGCCAAGATGGCAGTCCTTATAATTCACCCCTCCACTTT
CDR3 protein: CASSQDGSPYNSPLHF

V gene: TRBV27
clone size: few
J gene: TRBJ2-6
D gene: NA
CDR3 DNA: TGTGCCACCAGAGGTCTGAGCTCTGGGGCCAACGTCCTGACTTTC
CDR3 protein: CATRGLSSGANVLTF

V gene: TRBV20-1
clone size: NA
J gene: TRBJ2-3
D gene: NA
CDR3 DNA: TGCAGGGGGGGTAGAGCGCCCCAAACTTGGCGCACAGATACGCAGTATTTT
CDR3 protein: CRGGRAPQTWRTDTQYF

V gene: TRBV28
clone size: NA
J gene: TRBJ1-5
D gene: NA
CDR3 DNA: TGTGCCAGCAGAGATGCGGGTTCTCGTCAGCCCCAGCATTTT
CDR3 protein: CASRDAGSRQPQHF

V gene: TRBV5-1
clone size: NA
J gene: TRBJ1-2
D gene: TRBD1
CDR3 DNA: TGCGCCAGCAGCGAGATAGGACAGGGACGGATTGGCTACACCTTC
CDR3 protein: CASSEIGQGRIGYTF

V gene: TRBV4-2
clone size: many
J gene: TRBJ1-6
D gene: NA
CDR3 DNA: TGTGCCAGCAGCCAGACCAGGGAAACACCCCTCCACTTT
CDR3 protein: CASSQTRETPLHF

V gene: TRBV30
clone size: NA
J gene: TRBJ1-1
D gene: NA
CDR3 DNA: TGTGCCTCCTTGCTTGGGGCTACCACTGAAGCTTTCTTT
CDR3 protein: CASLLGATTEAFF

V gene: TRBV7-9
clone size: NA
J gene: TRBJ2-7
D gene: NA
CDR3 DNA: TGTGCCAGCAGCGCCCGGGACAAATCCTACGAGCAGTACTTC
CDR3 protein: CASSARDKSYEQYF

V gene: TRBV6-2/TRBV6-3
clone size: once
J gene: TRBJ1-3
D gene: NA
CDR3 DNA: TGTGCCAGCAGTTACGGGCCCGAGAGACGTCGGCGAATTACTGGAAACACCATATATTTT
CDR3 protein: CASSYGPERRRRITGNTIYF

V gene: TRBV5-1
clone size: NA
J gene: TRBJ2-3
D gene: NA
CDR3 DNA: TGCGCCAGCAGCCCCGAGCGCCCTAGCACAGATACGCAGTATTTT
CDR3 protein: CASSPERPSTDTQYF

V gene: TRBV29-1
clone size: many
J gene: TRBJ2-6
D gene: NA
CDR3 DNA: TGCAGCGTTGAAGGGGGGGCCAACGTCCTGACTTTC
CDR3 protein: CSVEGGANVLTF

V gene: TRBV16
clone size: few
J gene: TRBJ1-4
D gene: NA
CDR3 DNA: TGTGCCAGCAGCCGAGCGTATTTCTCAACTAATGAAAAACTGTTTTTT
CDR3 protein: CASSRAYFSTNEKLFF

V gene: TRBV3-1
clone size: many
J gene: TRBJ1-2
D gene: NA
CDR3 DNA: TGTGCCAGCAGCCAAGACAGGGTCGATGGCTACACCTTC
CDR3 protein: CASSQDRVDGYTF

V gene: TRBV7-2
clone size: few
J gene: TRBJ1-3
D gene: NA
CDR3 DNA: TGTGCCAGCAGCTTTCAGAGTGGTGGAAACACCATATATTTT
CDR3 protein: CASSFQSGGNTIYF

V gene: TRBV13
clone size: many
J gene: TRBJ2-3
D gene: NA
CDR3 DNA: TGTGCCAGCAGCTTAGGGACGTTAACTAGCACAGATACGCAGTATTTT
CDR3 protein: CASSLGTLTSTDTQYF

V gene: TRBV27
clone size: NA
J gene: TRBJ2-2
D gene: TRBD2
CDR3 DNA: TGTGCCAGCAGTTTAATTGGCGGGAGAAACACCGGGGAGCTGTTTTTT
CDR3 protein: CASSLIGGRNTGELFF

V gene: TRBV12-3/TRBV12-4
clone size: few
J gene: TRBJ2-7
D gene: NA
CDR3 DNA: TGTGCCAGCAGTACCAGTGATTCCTACGAGCAGTACTTC
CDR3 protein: CASSTSDSYEQYF

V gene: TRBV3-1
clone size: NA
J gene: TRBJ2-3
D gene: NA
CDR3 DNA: TGTGCCAGCAGCCAAGATGTGGGGGCGGGCACAGATACGCAGTATTTT
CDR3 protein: CASSQDVGAGTDTQYF

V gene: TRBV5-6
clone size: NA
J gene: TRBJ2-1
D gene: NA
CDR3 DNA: TGTGCCAGCAGATCCCCCTCAGCGGGCCACAATGAGCAGTTCTTC
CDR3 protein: CASRSPSAGHNEQFF

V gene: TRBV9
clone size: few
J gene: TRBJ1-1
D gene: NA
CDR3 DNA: TGTGCCAGCAGCGTTTCGGGAAGCGCTGAAGCTTTCTTT
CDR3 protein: CASSVSGSAEAFF

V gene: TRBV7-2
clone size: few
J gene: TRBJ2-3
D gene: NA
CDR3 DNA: TGTGCCACCGTCGGGGTGGGGCATACGCAGTATTTT
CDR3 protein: CATVGVGHTQYF

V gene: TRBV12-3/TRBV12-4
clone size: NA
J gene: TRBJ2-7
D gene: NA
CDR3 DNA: TGTGCCAGCAGTTTAGGGCCGTTCTACGAGCAGTACTTC
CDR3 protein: CASSLGPFYEQYF

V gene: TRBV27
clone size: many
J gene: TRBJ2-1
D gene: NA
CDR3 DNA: TGTGCCAGCAGTTTATTGGACTCGTTCGATGAGCAGTTCTTC
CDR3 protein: CASSLLDSFDEQFF

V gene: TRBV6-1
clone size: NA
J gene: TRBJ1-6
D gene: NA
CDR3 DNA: TGTGCCAGCAGTGACGGGGTTGGGTCACCCCTCCACTTT
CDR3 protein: CASSDGVGSPLHF

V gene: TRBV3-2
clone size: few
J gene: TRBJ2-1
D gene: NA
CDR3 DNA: TGTGCCAGCAGCCAAGTCCTGCCCGGGACTAGCAGAGACAATGAGCAGTTCTTC
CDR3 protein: CASSQVLPGTSRDNEQFF

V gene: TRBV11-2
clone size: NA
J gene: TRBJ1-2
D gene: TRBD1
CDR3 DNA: TGTGCCAGCCGATCAGGGGGCCGTTACTATGGCTACACCTTC
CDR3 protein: CASRSGGRYYGYTF

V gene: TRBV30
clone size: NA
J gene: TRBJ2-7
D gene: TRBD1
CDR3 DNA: TGTGCCTGGAGTATAGGGCAGGGGGCAACCTACGAGCAGTACTTC
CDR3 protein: CAWSIGQGATYEQYF

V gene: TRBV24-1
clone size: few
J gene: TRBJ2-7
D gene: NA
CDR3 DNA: TGTGCCACCAGTGACGGATTCTACGAGCAGTACTTC
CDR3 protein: CATSDGFYEQYF

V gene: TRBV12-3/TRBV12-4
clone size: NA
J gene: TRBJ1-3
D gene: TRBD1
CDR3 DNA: TGTGCCAGCAGGGCAGGGGGTTCCGGAAACACCATATATTTT
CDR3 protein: CASRAGGSGNTIYF

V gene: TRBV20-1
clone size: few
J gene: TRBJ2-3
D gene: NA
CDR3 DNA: TGCAGTGCTGGACAGGGAGGGGGCGCAGATACGCAGTATTTT
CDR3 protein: CSAGQGGGADTQYF

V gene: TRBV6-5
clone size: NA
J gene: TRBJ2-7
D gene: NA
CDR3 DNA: TGTGCCAGCAGTTACTCGGAGGTACCCTACGAGCAGTACTTC
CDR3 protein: CASSYSEVPYEQYF

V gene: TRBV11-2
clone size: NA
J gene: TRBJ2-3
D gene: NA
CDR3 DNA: TGTGCCAGCAGCTTATTCCCCGGGGCTAGCGGCACAGATACGCAGTATTTT
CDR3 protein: CASSLFPGASGTDTQYF

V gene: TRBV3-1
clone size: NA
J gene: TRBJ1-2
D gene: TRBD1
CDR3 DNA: TGTGCCAGCAGCCAGCTACAGGGGGCGGGTGGCTACACCTTC
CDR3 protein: CASSQLQGAGGYTF

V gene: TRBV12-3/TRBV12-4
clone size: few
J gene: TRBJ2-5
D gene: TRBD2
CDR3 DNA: TGTGCCAGCAGTTTCGGGGGGGAGACCCAGTACTTC
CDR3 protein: CASSFGGETQYF

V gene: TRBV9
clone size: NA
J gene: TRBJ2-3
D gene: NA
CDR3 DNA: TGTGCCAGCAGCCGATCTGGGGACCCCTGGGGCACAGATACGCAGTATTTT
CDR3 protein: CASSRSGDPWGTDTQYF

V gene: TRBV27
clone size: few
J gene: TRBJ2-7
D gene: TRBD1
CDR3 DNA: TGTGCCAGCAGTTCCCCCGCGGCAGGGGGCTACGAGCAGTACTTC
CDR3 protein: CASSSPAAGGYEQYF

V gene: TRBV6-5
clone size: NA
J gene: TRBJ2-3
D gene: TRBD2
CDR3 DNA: TGTGCCAGCAGTTACTCCCTTTTACCCGGGGGGAGCACAGATACGCAGTATTTT
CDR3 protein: CASSYSLLPGGSTDTQYF

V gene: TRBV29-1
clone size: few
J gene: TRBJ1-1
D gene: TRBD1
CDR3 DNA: TGCAGCATCGGACAGGGCAACACTGAAGCTTTCTTT
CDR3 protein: CSIGQGNTEAFF

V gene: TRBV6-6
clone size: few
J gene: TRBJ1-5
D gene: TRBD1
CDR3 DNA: TGTGCCAGCAGTTACAGGGGGCGAATTCAGCCCCAGCATTTT
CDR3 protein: CASSYRGRIQPQHF

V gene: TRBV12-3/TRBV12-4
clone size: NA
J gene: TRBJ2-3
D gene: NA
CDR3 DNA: TGTGCCAGCAGTCCGCTAGGGACTTCAGATACGCAGTATTTT
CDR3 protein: CASSPLGTSDTQYF

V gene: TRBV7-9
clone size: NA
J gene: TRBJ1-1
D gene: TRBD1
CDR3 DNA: TGTGCCAGCGGACGTCAGGGGGACACTGAAGCTTTCTTT
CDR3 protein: CASGRQGDTEAFF

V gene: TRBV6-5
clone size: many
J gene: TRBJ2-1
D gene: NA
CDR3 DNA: TGTGCCAGCAGTTATCCCGGTAGGAGTAATGAGCAGTTCTTC
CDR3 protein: CASSYPGRSNEQFF

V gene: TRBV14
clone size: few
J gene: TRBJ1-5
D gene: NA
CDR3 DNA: TGTGCCAGCAGCGCCGGCGGGGGGCATCAGCCCCAGCATTTT
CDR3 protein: CASSAGGGHQPQHF

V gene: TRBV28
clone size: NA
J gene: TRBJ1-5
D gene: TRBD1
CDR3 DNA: TGTGCCAGCAGGGACCGGGACAGGAATCAGCCCCAGCATTTT
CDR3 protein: CASRDRDRNQPQHF

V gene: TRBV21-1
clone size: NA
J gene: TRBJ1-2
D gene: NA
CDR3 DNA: TGTGCCAGCAGCAAAGGAGCTGGTGGCTATGGCTACACCTTC
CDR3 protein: CASSKGAGGYGYTF

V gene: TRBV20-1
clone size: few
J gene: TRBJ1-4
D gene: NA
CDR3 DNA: TGCAGTGCTCCCGGGGGGGGGACTGTACATGAAAAACTGTTTTTT
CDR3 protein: CSAPGGGTVHEKLFF

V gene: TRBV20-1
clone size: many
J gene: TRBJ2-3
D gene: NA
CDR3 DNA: TGCAGTGCTAGGCCAGGCACAGATACGCAGTATTTT
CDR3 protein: CSARPGTDTQYF

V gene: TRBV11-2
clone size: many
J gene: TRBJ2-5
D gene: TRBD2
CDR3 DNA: TGTGCCAGCAGCTTTTTTGCGGGGGGCCAAGAGACCCAGTACTTC
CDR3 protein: CASSFFAGGQETQYF

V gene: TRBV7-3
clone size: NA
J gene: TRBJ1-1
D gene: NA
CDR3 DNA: TGTGCCAGCAGCTGCAGGGGAAACACTGAAGCTTTCTTT
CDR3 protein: CASSCRGNTEAFF